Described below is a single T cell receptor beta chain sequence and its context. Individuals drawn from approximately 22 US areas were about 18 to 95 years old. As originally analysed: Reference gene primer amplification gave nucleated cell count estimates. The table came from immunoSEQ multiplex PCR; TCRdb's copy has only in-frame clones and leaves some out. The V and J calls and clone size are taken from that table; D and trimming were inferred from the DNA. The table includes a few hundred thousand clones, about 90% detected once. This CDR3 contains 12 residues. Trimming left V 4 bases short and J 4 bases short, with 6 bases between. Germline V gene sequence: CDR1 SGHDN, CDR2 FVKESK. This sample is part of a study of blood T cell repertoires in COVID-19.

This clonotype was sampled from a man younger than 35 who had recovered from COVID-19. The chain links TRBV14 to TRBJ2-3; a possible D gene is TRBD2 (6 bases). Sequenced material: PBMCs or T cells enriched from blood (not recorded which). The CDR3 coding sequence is TGTGCCAGCAGCCGACTAGCAGATACGCAGTATTTT. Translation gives CASSRLADTQYF.